The rows below give T cell receptor beta chains drawn from one sample of a study of CD8+ T cells in alopecia areata. Repertoires were generated with immunoSEQ multiplex PCR, while TCRdb's copy carries only in-frame clones and drops some. The sample has 100,000 to 140,000 clones, 84% seen once; the top ten hold under 25%. This specimen was CD8+ T cells sorted from blood, taken at week 24, from a patient treated with tofacitinib. These receptors originate from a human donor with alopecia areata. Each CDR3 is given with its conserved first and last residue. D genes are given only for firm matches. Size values are once, few and many counts, or a class for expanded clones, and some rows have none.

v_gene,j_gene,d_gene,abundance,len,CDR3aa,CDR3nt
TRBV5-1,TRBJ2-1,TRBD1,NA,16,CASSWTDRGLDNEQFF,TGCGCCAGCAGCTGGACGGACAGGGGGCTGGACAATGAGCAGTTCTTC
TRBV7-6,TRBJ2-7,NA,NA,15,CASSLQKGQTYEQYF,TGTGCCAGCAGCCTCCAGAAGGGTCAGACCTACGAGCAGTACTTC
TRBV4-2,TRBJ2-1,TRBD1,once,13,CASRADAGGEQFF,TGTGCCAGCAGGGCGGATGCAGGGGGTGAGCAGTTCTTC
TRBV5-6,TRBJ2-7,TRBD1,NA,13,CASSLGQGSEQYF,TGTGCCAGCAGCTTGGGACAGGGGTCCGAGCAGTACTTC
TRBV25-1,TRBJ2-7,NA,NA,13,CASSDRDSYEQYF,TGTGCCAGCAGTGACCGGGACTCCTACGAGCAGTACTTC
TRBV27,TRBJ1-2,TRBD1,NA,16,CASSLGPRGAYYGYTF,TGTGCCAGCAGTTTAGGCCCCAGGGGGGCTTACTATGGCTACACCTTC
TRBV14,TRBJ2-3,NA,NA,15,CASSQVAVAPDTQYF,TGTGCCAGCAGCCAAGTAGCGGTTGCTCCAGATACGCAGTATTTT
TRBV7-9,TRBJ1-1,NA,NA,13,CASSLAKNTEAFF,TGTGCCAGCAGCTTAGCCAAGAACACTGAAGCTTTCTTT
TRBV10-2,TRBJ1-1,NA,NA,14,CASSFSRMNTEAFF,TGCGCCAGCAGTTTCAGCCGCATGAACACTGAAGCTTTCTTT
TRBV14,TRBJ2-1,NA,NA,15,CASSPRGSTYNEQFF,TGTGCCAGCAGCCCCCGGGGGTCCACCTACAATGAGCAGTTCTTC
TRBV5-1,TRBJ2-6,TRBD1,NA,18,CASSLGPDREAGANVLTF,TGCGCCAGCAGCTTGGGGCCGGACAGGGAGGCTGGGGCCAACGTCCTGACTTTC
TRBV2,TRBJ2-5,NA,NA,15,CASSALGGSGETQYF,TGTGCCAGCAGTGCCCTAGGAGGGTCAGGGGAGACCCAGTACTTC
TRBV29-1,TRBJ2-7,NA,NA,13,CSVAGGATYEQYF,TGCAGCGTTGCGGGGGGCGCAACTTACGAGCAGTACTTC
TRBV5-1,TRBJ1-2,TRBD1,NA,14,CASNLGQGDYGYTF,TGCGCCAGCAACTTGGGACAGGGTGACTATGGCTACACCTTC
TRBV4-3,TRBJ2-7,TRBD1,NA,15,CASSQSWTGSGEQYF,TGCGCCAGCAGCCAGTCTTGGACAGGTTCCGGCGAGCAGTACTTC
TRBV15,TRBJ2-2,NA,NA,15,CATSRDLGVTGELFF,TGTGCCACCAGCAGAGATTTAGGGGTAACCGGGGAGCTGTTTTTT
TRBV19,TRBJ1-1,NA,NA,15,CASKRGLGARTEAFF,TGTGCCAGTAAGAGGGGTTTGGGGGCAAGGACTGAAGCTTTCTTT
TRBV15,TRBJ1-3,NA,NA,13,CATRAAKGNTIYF,TGTGCCACCAGGGCCGCGAAAGGAAACACCATATATTTT
TRBV30,TRBJ2-7,TRBD1,few,12,CAWSPTGNEQYF,TGTGCCTGGAGTCCGACAGGGAACGAGCAGTACTTC
TRBV7-9,TRBJ1-1,NA,NA,12,CASNNRNTEAFF,TGTGCCAGCAACAACAGGAACACTGAAGCTTTCTTT
TRBV23-1,TRBJ2-4,TRBD1,NA,17,CASTTGTGALAKNIQYF,TGCGCCAGCACCACCGGGACAGGGGCTTTAGCCAAAAACATTCAGTACTTC
TRBV29-1,TRBJ1-1,NA,NA,12,CSVLGGNTEAFF,TGCAGCGTTTTAGGAGGGAACACTGAAGCTTTCTTT
TRBV7-8,TRBJ2-7,NA,NA,16,CASSFPERGFSYEQYF,TGTGCCAGCAGCTTCCCGGAACGGGGATTCTCCTACGAGCAGTACTTC
TRBV6-1,TRBJ2-4,NA,NA,15,CASSEGLGVNDIQYF,TGTGCCAGCAGTGAAGGTCTAGGGGTAAATGACATTCAGTACTTC
TRBV4-1,TRBJ2-3,NA,few,19,CASSQGEQGEVAYTDTQYF,TGCGCCAGCAGCCAAGGTGAACAGGGTGAAGTCGCCTACACAGATACGCAGTATTTT
TRBV19,TRBJ2-1,NA,NA,12,CASSISENEQFF,TGTGCCAGTAGTATTAGCGAAAATGAGCAGTTCTTC
TRBV19,TRBJ1-1,NA,few,12,CASQEPNTEAFF,TGTGCCAGTCAGGAGCCGAACACTGAAGCTTTCTTT
TRBV12-5,TRBJ2-2,NA,NA,16,CASGWVLASNTGELFF,TGTGCTAGTGGTTGGGTGCTAGCGTCGAACACCGGGGAGCTGTTTTTT
TRBV4-1,TRBJ2-2,NA,NA,16,CASSPHITTSTGELFF,TGCGCCAGCAGCCCCCACATAACAACCTCCACCGGGGAGCTGTTTTTT
TRBV4-3,TRBJ2-1,NA,NA,16,CASSQERAGLRNEQFF,TGCGCCAGCAGCCAAGAAAGGGCGGGGCTTCGGAATGAGCAGTTCTTC
TRBV30,TRBJ1-1,NA,NA,14,CAWSVGAIYTEAFF,TGTGCCTGGAGTGTAGGGGCCATCTACACTGAAGCTTTCTTT
TRBV19,TRBJ2-2,TRBD1,few,15,CASNPWDSSTGELFF,TGTGCCAGTAATCCATGGGACAGCAGCACCGGGGAGCTGTTTTTT
TRBV7-9,TRBJ2-7,TRBD1,NA,12,CATDRGPGEQYF,TGTGCCACCGACAGGGGGCCAGGAGAGCAGTACTTC
TRBV29-1,TRBJ2-5,NA,NA,13,CSVEGRGQETQYF,TGCAGCGTTGAAGGTCGCGGACAAGAGACCCAGTACTTC
TRBV7-9,TRBJ2-1,TRBD1,NA,16,CASRLGQDNSYNEQFF,TGTGCCAGCAGACTCGGACAGGACAACTCCTACAATGAGCAGTTCTTC
TRBV27,TRBJ2-5,TRBD2,NA,16,CASSLSVGLASETQYF,TGTGCCAGCAGTTTATCGGTGGGACTAGCGTCGGAGACCCAGTACTTC
TRBV5-1,TRBJ2-7,TRBD1,NA,15,CASSTFTGGSYEQYF,TGCGCCAGCAGCACCTTTACAGGGGGCTCCTACGAGCAGTACTTC
TRBV4-1,TRBJ1-3,NA,NA,18,CASSQDDGAAYSGNTIYF,TGCGCCAGCAGCCAAGACGACGGGGCAGCCTACTCTGGAAACACCATATATTTT
TRBV4-1,TRBJ2-5,NA,once,14,CASSQEENQETQYF,TGCGCCAGCAGCCAGGAGGAGAACCAAGAGACCCAGTACTTC
TRBV4-1,TRBJ2-7,NA,NA,14,CASSPGTNSYEQYF,TGCGCCAGCAGCCCCGGGACAAATTCCTACGAGCAGTACTTC
TRBV29-1,TRBJ2-7,NA,NA,13,CSVEDEANYEQYF,TGCAGCGTTGAAGATGAGGCGAACTACGAGCAGTACTTC
TRBV10-3,TRBJ2-7,NA,NA,13,CAISEGSYYEQYF,TGTGCCATCAGTGAGGGCAGCTACTACGAGCAGTACTTC
TRBV6-5,TRBJ1-3,NA,NA,14,CASSEGVTGNTIYF,TGTGCCAGCAGTGAGGGAGTAACTGGAAACACCATATATTTT
TRBV29-1,TRBJ2-1,NA,NA,12,CSVEHLGNEQFF,TGCAGCGTTGAGCACTTGGGCAATGAGCAGTTCTTC
TRBV7-6,TRBJ2-1,NA,NA,17,CASSLSRVGSSYNEQFF,TGTGCCAGCAGCCTCAGCAGGGTAGGCAGCTCCTACAATGAGCAGTTCTTC
TRBV7-9,TRBJ2-2,NA,NA,15,CASSPTTRSTGELFF,TGTGCCAGCAGCCCGACAACCCGGAGCACCGGGGAGCTGTTTTTT
TRBV11-2,TRBJ2-5,TRBD1,NA,15,CASSTGAGESETQYF,TGTGCCAGCAGCACAGGGGCAGGGGAGAGCGAGACCCAGTACTTC
TRBV5-1,TRBJ2-5,TRBD2,NA,15,CASSLGPSGEETQYF,TGCGCCAGCAGCTTGGGCCCGAGCGGGGAAGAGACCCAGTACTTC
TRBV5-5,TRBJ2-2,TRBD1,NA,16,CASSGRQGDNTGELFF,TGTGCCAGCAGCGGCCGACAGGGCGATAACACCGGGGAGCTGTTTTTT
TRBV30,TRBJ2-5,NA,NA,15,CACLSRRQYQETQYF,TGTGCCTGCCTTTCGCGTAGACAGTACCAAGAGACCCAGTACTTC
TRBV23-1,TRBJ1-5,TRBD1,NA,18,CASSLPTGGIRGNQPQHF,TGCGCCAGCAGTCTACCGACAGGGGGGATTAGGGGCAATCAGCCCCAGCATTTT
TRBV9,TRBJ2-7,NA,NA,15,CASSVGGTPTYEQYF,TGTGCCAGCAGCGTAGGAGGGACACCAACCTACGAGCAGTACTTC
TRBV21-1,TRBJ2-5,NA,few,16,CASIQQQGAGRETQYF,TGTGCCAGCATACAGCAGCAGGGGGCGGGTCGAGAGACCCAGTACTTC
TRBV30,TRBJ1-2,NA,NA,13,CAWSGFSNYGYTF,TGTGCCTGGAGTGGGTTTTCTAACTATGGCTACACCTTC
TRBV7-8,TRBJ2-1,TRBD2,NA,16,CASSSERGEPHNEQFF,TGTGCCAGCAGCTCAGAGCGGGGGGAACCACACAATGAGCAGTTCTTC
TRBV19,TRBJ2-1,NA,NA,12,CASSIFGNEQFF,TGTGCCAGTAGTATTTTCGGCAATGAGCAGTTCTTC
TRBV7-2,TRBJ1-1,NA,NA,12,CASSPRNTEAFF,TGTGCCAGCAGCCCCAGGAACACTGAAGCTTTCTTT